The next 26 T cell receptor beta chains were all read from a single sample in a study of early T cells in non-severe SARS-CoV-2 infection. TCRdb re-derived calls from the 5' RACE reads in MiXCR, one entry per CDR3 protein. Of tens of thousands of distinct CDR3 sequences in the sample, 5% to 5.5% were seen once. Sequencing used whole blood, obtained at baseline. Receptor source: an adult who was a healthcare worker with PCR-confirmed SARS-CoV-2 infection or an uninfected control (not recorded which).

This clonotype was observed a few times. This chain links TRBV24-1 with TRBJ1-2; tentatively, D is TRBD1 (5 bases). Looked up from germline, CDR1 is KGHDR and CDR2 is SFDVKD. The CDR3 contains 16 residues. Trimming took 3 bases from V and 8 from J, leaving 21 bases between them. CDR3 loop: CATSDKPGRRSEGYTF. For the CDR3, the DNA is TGTGCCACCAGTGATAAACCGGGACGGCGGTCGGAAGGCTACACCTTC.

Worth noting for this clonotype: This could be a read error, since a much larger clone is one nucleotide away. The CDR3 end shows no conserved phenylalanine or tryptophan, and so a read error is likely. The CDR3 reads CAWTLSWTGDDGYTI. The CDR3, as DNA: TGTGCCTGGACCCTGAGCTGGACAGGGGATGATGGCTACACCATC. This rearrangement joins TRBV30 to TRBJ1-2, with TRBD1 matching 9 bases. The germline V gene has CDR1 GTSNPN and CDR2 SVGIG (reference sequence). This CDR3 spans 15 amino acids. Unmatched junction bases numbered 12, after V lost 4 bases and J lost 6 bases.

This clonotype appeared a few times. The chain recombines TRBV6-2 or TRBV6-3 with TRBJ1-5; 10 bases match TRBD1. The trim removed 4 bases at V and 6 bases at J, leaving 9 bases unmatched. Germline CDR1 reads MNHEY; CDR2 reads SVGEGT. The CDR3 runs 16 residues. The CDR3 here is CASSLTGGTRTQPQHF. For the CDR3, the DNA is TGTGCCAGCAGTTTGACAGGGGGCACAAGGACTCAGCCCCAGCATTTT.

CDR3 amino acids: CASRDGPNSPLHF. DNA of the CDR3: TGTGCCAGCAGGGACGGTCCTAATTCACCCCTCCACTTT. The chain recombines TRBV2 with TRBJ1-6; D uncertain. Between the trimmed V and J ends, which lost 6 bases and 6 bases, there was a span of 9 bases. Germline V CDR1 and CDR2: SNHLY, FYNNEI. The CDR3 is made up of 13 amino acids.

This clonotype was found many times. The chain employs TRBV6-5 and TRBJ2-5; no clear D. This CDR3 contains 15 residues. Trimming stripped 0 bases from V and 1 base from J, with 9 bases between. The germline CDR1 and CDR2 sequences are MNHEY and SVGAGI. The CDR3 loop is CASSYSQATQETQYF. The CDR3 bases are TGTGCCAGCAGTTACTCTCAGGCTACCCAAGAGACCCAGTACTTC.

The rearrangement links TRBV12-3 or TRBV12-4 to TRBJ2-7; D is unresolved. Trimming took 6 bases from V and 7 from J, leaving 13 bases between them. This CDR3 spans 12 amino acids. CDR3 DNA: TGTGCCAGCAGCTTACAGTTTACAGAGCAGTACTTC. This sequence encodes CASSLQFTEQYF.

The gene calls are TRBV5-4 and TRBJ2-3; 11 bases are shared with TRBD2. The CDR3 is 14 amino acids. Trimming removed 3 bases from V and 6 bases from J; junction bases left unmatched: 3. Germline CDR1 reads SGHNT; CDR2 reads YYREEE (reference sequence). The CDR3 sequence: CASSWSSGRDTQYF. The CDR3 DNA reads TGTGCCAGCAGCTGGTCTAGCGGGAGGGATACGCAGTATTTT.

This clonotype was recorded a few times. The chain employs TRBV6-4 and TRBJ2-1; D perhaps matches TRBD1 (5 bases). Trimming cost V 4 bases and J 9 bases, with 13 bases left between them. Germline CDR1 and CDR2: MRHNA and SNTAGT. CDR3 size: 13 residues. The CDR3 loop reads CASSAGPQGEQFF. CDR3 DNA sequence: TGTGCCAGCAGTGCCGGGCCCCAGGGTGAGCAGTTCTTC.

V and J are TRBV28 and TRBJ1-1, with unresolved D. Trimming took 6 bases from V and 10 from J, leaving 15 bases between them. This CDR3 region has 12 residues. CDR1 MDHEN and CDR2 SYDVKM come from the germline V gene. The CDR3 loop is CASSPPLPPAFF. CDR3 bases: TGTGCCAGCAGCCCCCCATTACCCCCAGCTTTCTTT.

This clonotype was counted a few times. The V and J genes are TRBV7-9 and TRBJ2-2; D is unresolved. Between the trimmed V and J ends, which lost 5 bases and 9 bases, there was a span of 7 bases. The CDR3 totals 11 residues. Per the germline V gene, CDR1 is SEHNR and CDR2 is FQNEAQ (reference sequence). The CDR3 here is CASSPERELFF. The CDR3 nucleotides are TGTGCCAGCAGCCCCGAGAGGGAGCTGTTTTTT. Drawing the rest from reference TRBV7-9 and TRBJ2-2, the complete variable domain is DTGVSQNPRHKITKRGQNVTFRCDPISEHNRLYWYRQTLGQGPEFLTYFQNEAQLEKSRLLSDRFSAERPKGSFSTLEIQRTEQGDSAMYLCASSPERELFFGEGSRLTVL.

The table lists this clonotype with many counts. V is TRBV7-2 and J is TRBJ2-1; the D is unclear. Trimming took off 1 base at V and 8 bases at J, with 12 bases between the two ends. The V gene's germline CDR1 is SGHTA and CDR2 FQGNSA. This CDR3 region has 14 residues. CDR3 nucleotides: TGTGCCAGCAGCTTAGTGTTGCCAGCTCATGAGCAGTTCTTC. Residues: CASSLVLPAHEQFF.

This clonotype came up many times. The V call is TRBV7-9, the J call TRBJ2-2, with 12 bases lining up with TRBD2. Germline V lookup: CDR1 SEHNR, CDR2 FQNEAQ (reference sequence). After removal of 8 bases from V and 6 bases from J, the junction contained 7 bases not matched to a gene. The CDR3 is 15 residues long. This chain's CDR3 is CASSLAGGPAGELFF. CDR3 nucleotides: TGTGCCAGCTCTCTAGCGGGAGGGCCTGCCGGGGAGCTGTTTTTT. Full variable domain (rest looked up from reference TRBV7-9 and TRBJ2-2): DTGVSQNPRHKITKRGQNVTFRCDPISEHNRLYWYRQTLGQGPEFLTYFQNEAQLEKSRLLSDRFSAERPKGSFSTLEIQRTEQGDSAMYLCASSLAGGPAGELFFGEGSRLTVL.

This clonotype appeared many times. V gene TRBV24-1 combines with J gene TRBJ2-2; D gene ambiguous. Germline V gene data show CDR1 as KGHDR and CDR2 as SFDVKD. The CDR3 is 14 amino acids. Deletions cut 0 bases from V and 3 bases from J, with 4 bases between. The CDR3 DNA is TGTGCCACCAGTGATTTGCGGGACACCGGGGAGCTGTTTTTT. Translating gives CATSDLRDTGELFF.

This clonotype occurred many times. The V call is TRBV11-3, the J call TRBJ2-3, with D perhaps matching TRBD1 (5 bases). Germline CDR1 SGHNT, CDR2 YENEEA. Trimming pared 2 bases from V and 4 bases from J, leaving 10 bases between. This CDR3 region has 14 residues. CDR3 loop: CASSLHQGSDTQYF. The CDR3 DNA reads TGTGCCAGCAGCTTACACCAGGGCTCAGATACGCAGTATTTT. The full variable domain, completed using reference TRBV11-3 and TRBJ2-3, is EAGVVQSPRYKIIEKKQPVAFWCNPISGHNTLYWYLQNLGQGPELLIRYENEEAVDDSQLPKDRFSAERLKGVDSTLKIQPAELGDSAVYLCASSLHQGSDTQYFGPGTRLTVL.

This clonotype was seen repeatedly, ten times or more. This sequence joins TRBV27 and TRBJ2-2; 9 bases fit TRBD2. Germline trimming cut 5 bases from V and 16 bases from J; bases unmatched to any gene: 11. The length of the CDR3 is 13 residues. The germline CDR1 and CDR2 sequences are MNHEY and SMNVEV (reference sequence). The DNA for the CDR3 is TGTGCCAGCAGTCCCTTGGCGGGAGGGCCTTCGTTTTTT. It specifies CASSPLAGGPSFF.

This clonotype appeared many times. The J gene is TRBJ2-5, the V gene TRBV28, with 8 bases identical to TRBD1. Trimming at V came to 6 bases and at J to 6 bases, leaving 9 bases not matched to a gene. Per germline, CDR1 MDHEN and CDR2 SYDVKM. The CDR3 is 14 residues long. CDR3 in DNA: TGTGCCAGCAGCCACGGACAGGGTAGGCAGACCCAGTACTTC. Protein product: CASSHGQGRQTQYF.

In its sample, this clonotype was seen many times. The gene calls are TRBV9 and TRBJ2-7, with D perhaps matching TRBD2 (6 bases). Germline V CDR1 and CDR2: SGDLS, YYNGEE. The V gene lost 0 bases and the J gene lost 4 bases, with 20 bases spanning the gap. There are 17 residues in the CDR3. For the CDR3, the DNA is TGTGCCAGCAGCGTAGGAGCTAGCGCAGAGACTAGATACGAGCAGTACTTC. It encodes CASSVGASAETRYEQYF.

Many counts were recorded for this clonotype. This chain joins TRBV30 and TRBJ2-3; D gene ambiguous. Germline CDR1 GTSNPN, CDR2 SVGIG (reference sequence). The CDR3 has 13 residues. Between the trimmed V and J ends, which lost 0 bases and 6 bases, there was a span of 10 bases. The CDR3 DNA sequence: TGTGCCTGGAGTGTTTCAGCCCAGGATACGCAGTATTTT. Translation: CAWSVSAQDTQYF.

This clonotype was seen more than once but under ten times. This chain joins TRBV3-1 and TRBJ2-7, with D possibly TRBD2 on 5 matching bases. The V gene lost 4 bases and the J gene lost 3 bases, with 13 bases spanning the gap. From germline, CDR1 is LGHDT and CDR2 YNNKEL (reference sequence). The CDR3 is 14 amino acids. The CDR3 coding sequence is TGTGCCAGCAGCCCGGCGCCTCGGGGCTACGAGCAGTACTTC. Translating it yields CASSPAPRGYEQYF.

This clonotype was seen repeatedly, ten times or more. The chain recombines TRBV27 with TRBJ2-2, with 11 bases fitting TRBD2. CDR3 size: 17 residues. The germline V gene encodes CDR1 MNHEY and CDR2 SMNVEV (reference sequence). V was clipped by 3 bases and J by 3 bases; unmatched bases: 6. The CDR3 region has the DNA TGTGCCAGCAGTTTGACGGGACTAGCGGTCGACACCGGGGAGCTGTTTTTT. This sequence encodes CASSLTGLAVDTGELFF.

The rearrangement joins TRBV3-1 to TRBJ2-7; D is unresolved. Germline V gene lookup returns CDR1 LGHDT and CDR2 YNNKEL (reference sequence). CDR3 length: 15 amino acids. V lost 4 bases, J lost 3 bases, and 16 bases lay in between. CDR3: CASSRPTGRIYEQYF. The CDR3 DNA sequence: TGTGCCAGCAGCCGACCGACTGGGCGGATCTACGAGCAGTACTTC.

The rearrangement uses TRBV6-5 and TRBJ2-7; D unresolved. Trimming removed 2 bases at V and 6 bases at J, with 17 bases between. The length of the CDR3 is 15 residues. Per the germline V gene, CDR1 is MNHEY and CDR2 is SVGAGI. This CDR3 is CASSYLSSSTTEQYF. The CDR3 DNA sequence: TGTGCCAGCAGTTACCTTTCCAGCTCTACGACCGAGCAGTACTTC.

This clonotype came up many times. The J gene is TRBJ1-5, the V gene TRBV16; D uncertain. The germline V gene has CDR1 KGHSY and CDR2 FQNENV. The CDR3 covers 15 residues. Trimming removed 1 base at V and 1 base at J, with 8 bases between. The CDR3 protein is CASSQWEGSNQPQHF. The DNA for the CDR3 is TGTGCCAGCAGCCAATGGGAGGGAAGCAATCAGCCCCAGCATTTT.

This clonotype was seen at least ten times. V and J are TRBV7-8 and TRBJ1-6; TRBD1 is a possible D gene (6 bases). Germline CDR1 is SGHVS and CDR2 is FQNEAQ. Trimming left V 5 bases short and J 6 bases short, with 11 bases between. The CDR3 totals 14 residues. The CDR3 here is CASSPGTTNSPLHF. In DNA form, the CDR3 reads TGTGCCAGCAGCCCCGGGACAACTAATTCACCCCTCCACTTT.

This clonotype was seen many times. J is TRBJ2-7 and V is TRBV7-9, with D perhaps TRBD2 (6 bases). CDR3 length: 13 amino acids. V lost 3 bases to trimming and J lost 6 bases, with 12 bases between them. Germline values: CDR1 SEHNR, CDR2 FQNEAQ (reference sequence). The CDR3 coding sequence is TGTGCCAGCAGCTTGCAATCGGGGGTCGAGCAGTACTTC. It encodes CASSLQSGVEQYF.

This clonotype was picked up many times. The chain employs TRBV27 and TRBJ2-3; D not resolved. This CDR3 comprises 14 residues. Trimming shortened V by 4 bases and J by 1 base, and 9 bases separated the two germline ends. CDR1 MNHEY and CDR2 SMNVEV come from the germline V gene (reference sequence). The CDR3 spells CASSSGRGTDTQYF. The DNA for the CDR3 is TGTGCCAGCAGTTCCGGACGGGGCACAGATACGCAGTATTTT.